Listed below are T cell receptor beta chains from one sample, sequenced in a study of blood T cell repertoires in COVID-19. Here immunoSEQ multiplex PCR was the method, and the copy in TCRdb shows in-frame clones only, minus some. The data show a few hundred thousand clones, about 87% seen once. The sequenced material came from PBMCs or T cells enriched from blood (not recorded which). These receptors originate from a woman aged 45-65 years who had recovered from COVID-19. Each CDR3 is given with its conserved first and last residue. A D gene is named only where the DNA matches it firmly. A clone size is listed for some rows: how often the clone was seen (once, few, many), or a class if it is expanded.

clone_size d_call j_call v_call cdr3_length cdr3_aa cdr3_nt
. . TRBJ1-2 TRBV5-6 15 CASSPGPSGNYGYTF TGTGCCAGCAGCCCCGGGCCTTCGGGGAACTATGGCTACACCTTC
. . TRBJ2-7 TRBV5-1 13 CASSLPGEGEQYF TGCGCCAGCAGCTTGCCAGGGGAAGGCGAGCAGTACTTC
once TRBD1 TRBJ1-1 TRBV30 14 CAWSAPDRAGEAFF TGTGCCTGGAGTGCCCCGGACAGGGCAGGAGAAGCTTTCTTT
. . TRBJ1-5 TRBV28 14 CASSEDSTLWPQHF TGTGCCAGCAGTGAGGACTCAACCCTTTGGCCCCAGCATTTT
once . TRBJ2-7 TRBV29-1 14 CSVAGTRDSYEQYF TGCAGCGTAGCCGGGACTCGAGACTCCTACGAGCAGTACTTC
. . TRBJ2-2 TRBV11-3 14 CASSTGNRPGELFF TGTGCCAGCAGCACCGGTAACCGTCCCGGGGAGCTGTTTTTT
. TRBD1 TRBJ2-3 TRBV24-1 15 CATSPGQGLTDTQYF TGTGCCACCAGTCCGGGACAGGGGTTAACAGATACGCAGTATTTT
. . TRBJ1-4 TRBV5-1 15 CASSSVTNSIEKLFF TGCGCCAGCAGCTCCGTTACTAATAGTATAGAAAAACTGTTTTTT
few . TRBJ1-5 TRBV19 16 CASSIVTGTNSRPQHF TGTGCCAGTAGTATAGTGACCGGGACAAATAGTCGGCCCCAGCATTTT
. TRBD1 TRBJ1-1 TRBV5-4 14 CASSPTGRFTEAFF TGTGCCAGCAGCCCGACAGGGCGATTCACTGAAGCTTTCTTT
. . TRBJ1-2 TRBV9 14 CASSENPGIDGYTF TGTGCCAGCAGCGAAAACCCCGGGATTGATGGCTACACCTTC
few . TRBJ1-2 TRBV27 14 CASSFTGGGYGYTF TGTGCCAGCAGTTTCACCGGCGGGGGCTATGGCTACACCTTC
. . TRBJ1-6 TRBV3-1/TRBV3-2 12 CASSQDIKPLHF TGTGCCAGCAGCCAAGATATTAAACCCCTCCACTTT
. . TRBJ2-2 TRBV7-9 15 CASSLPTPNTGELFF TGTGCCAGCAGCTTACCAACACCGAACACCGGGGAGCTGTTTTTT
. . TRBJ2-7 TRBV4-1 14 CASSRTVGVWEQYF TGCGCCAGCAGCCGGACAGTTGGCGTGTGGGAGCAGTACTTC
. . TRBJ1-5 TRBV7-8 18 CASSLALTESYSNQPQHF TGTGCCAGCAGCTTAGCGCTGACAGAATCCTATAGCAATCAGCCCCAGCATTTT
. . TRBJ1-1 TRBV20-1 15 CSASPGTFVNTEAFF TGCAGTGCTAGTCCCGGGACATTCGTGAACACTGAAGCTTTCTTT
. TRBD1 TRBJ1-1 TRBV28 17 CASSLYHREQGDTEAFF TGTGCCAGCAGTTTATATCACAGGGAGCAGGGGGACACTGAAGCTTTCTTT